This T cell receptor (beta chain) appears in the sequencing data of a study of CD8 T cells in ankylosing spondylitis. Study results and limitations: There was reportedly significant enrichment of clones that were disease-linked in matched ankylosing spondylitis synovial fluid.

The V gene end was trimmed by 3 bases and the J gene end by 4 bases; junction bases not matched to a gene: 5. In germline, CDR1 is DFQATT, CDR2 SNEGSKA (reference sequence). The CDR3 covers 15 residues. TCRdb itself ran the 5' RACE reads through MiXCR, one entry per CDR3 protein. The repertoire consists of a few hundred thousand distinct CDR3 sequences, with around 20% occurring once and the leading ten covering 3% to 4%. Remarks on this clonotype: Its antigen remains unidentified.

The receptor's source is a female donor with ankylosing spondylitis or in good health (not recorded which). This chain uses TRBV20-1 with TRBJ2-1, with 11 bases matching TRBD2. The sequencing input was blood, either unsorted or a sorted T cell fraction (not recorded which). The CDR3 DNA is TGCAGTGCTAGTCTAGGGACTAGCGGATACAATGAGCAGTTCTTC. Its translation: CSASLGTSGYNEQFF.